Listed below are T cell receptor beta chains from one sample, sequenced in a study of T cell changes during pregnancy in multiple sclerosis. Profiling relied on immunoSEQ multiplex PCR, and the TCRdb table lists in-frame clones only, not all of them. The sample includes 50,000 to 65,000 clones, approximately 90% of them seen just once. Sequencing used peripheral blood, obtained in the second trimester of pregnancy. The receptor source for this set is a female donor with multiple sclerosis, enrolled in a pregnancy study. Both conserved end residues are part of each CDR3. D genes are given only for firm matches. The size of a clone is reported for some rows only, either as once, few or many, or as a class for expanded clones.

j_call,d_call,cdr3_length,clone_size,v_call,cdr3_aa,cdr3_nt
TRBJ1-1,.,13,.,TRBV6-5,CASSYRRQAEAFF,TGTGCCAGCAGTTACAGACGACAGGCCGAAGCTTTCTTT
TRBJ1-6,.,19,.,TRBV5-6,CASSTQVLFESSYNSPLHF,TGTGCCAGCAGCACTCAGGTGCTATTCGAGAGCTCCTATAATTCACCCCTCCACTTT
TRBJ2-3,TRBD2,13,.,TRBV9,CASSGRGGNTQYF,TGTGCCAGCAGCGGCCGCGGGGGAAATACGCAGTATTTT
TRBJ1-2,TRBD1,13,.,TRBV7-2,CASRPGQGGGYTF,TGTGCCAGCAGGCCCGGACAGGGGGGTGGCTACACCTTC
TRBJ1-2,TRBD1,14,.,TRBV4-1,CASSPRFGDSGYTF,TGCGCCAGCAGCCCTCGATTCGGGGACAGCGGCTACACCTTC
TRBJ1-2,TRBD1,14,.,TRBV5-1,CASSWGDRGDGYTF,TGCGCCAGCAGCTGGGGGGACAGGGGAGATGGCTACACCTTC
TRBJ1-1,.,17,.,TRBV18,CASSPPQGPLTNTEAFF,TGTGCCAGCTCACCACCTCAGGGGCCCCTCACGAACACTGAAGCTTTCTTT
TRBJ1-3,.,11,.,TRBV2,CAIRTGNTIYF,TGTGCCATTCGTACTGGAAACACCATATATTTT
TRBJ1-5,.,18,.,TRBV21-1,CASSKRIRDRGPLGPQHF,TGTGCCAGCAGCAAAAGGATCCGGGACAGGGGACCATTAGGGCCCCAGCATTTT
TRBJ2-1,TRBD2,15,.,TRBV7-3,CASSLRGGTYNEQFF,TGTGCCAGCAGCTTAAGGGGGGGGACCTACAATGAGCAGTTCTTC
TRBJ2-2,.,15,.,TRBV11-2,CASSAGRTATGELFF,TGTGCCAGCAGCGCGGGGAGGACGGCGACCGGGGAGCTGTTTTTT
TRBJ2-7,TRBD1,15,once,TRBV19,CASRVSTGGLYEQYF,TGTGCCAGTAGAGTCTCGACAGGGGGCTTGTACGAGCAGTACTTC
TRBJ2-1,TRBD2,17,.,TRBV19,CASSTLLAGAFYNEQFF,TGTGCCAGTAGTACCTTACTAGCGGGGGCCTTTTACAATGAGCAGTTCTTC
TRBJ2-3,TRBD2,15,few,TRBV6-4,CASSDSSGGADTQYF,TGTGCCAGCAGTGACTCGAGCGGGGGGGCCGATACGCAGTATTTT
TRBJ2-2,TRBD2,15,once,TRBV30,CAWITGRGGTGELFF,TGTGCCTGGATTACTGGGCGGGGGGGGACCGGGGAGCTGTTTTTT
TRBJ2-2,TRBD1,15,.,TRBV18,CASSPTGAGTGELFF,TGTGCCAGCTCACCGACAGGGGCCGGGACCGGGGAGCTGTTTTTT
TRBJ2-7,.,14,.,TRBV28,CASSFQGYSYEQYF,TGTGCCAGCAGTTTTCAGGGGTACTCCTACGAGCAGTACTTC
TRBJ2-1,TRBD2,16,.,TRBV5-1,CASSLNGGSSYNEQFF,TGCGCCAGCAGCTTGAACGGGGGGAGCTCCTACAATGAGCAGTTCTTC
TRBJ1-5,.,13,.,TRBV4-3,CASSQQVNQPQHF,TGCGCCAGCAGCCAACAGGTTAATCAGCCCCAGCATTTT
TRBJ2-7,TRBD1,14,.,TRBV30,CACVLRDRVHEQYF,TGTGCCTGCGTCCTCCGGGACAGGGTCCACGAGCAGTACTTC
TRBJ1-4,.,14,.,TRBV5-4,CASSFGGGYEKLFF,TGTGCCAGCAGCTTTGGCGGAGGGTATGAAAAACTGTTTTTT
TRBJ2-3,TRBD1,15,.,TRBV6-4,CASSDRTGGTDTQYF,TGTGCCAGCAGTGATCGGACAGGGGGAACAGATACGCAGTATTTT
TRBJ2-1,TRBD2,14,.,TRBV2,CASSDPRGDGEQFF,TGTGCCAGCAGTGACCCCCGGGGGGACGGTGAGCAGTTCTTC
TRBJ2-3,.,16,.,TRBV4-1,CASSRMSGVSTDTQYF,TGCGCCAGCAGCCGCATGAGCGGAGTTAGCACAGATACGCAGTATTTT
TRBJ2-1,.,15,.,TRBV25-1,CASSESRGSYNEQFF,TGTGCCAGCAGTGAATCCAGGGGATCCTACAATGAGCAGTTCTTC
TRBJ2-7,TRBD2,15,.,TRBV4-3,CASSQGAGGAYEQYF,TGCGCCAGCAGCCAAGGGGCGGGGGGAGCCTACGAGCAGTACTTC
TRBJ1-5,.,15,.,TRBV9,CASSVGGTQNQPQHF,TGTGCCAGCAGCGTAGGGGGGACACAGAATCAGCCCCAGCATTTT